This record looks at one TCR beta chain sequence and its context. This clonotype was seen ten or more times. The antigen it binds to is not known. Base qualities are missing; no much larger clone stands one base away. The data were taken from a study of blood T cells in healthy people across ages (dated by TCRdb to about 2015). About the full investigation: In model experiments, template switching captured roughly one uniquely barcoded TCR beta cDNA molecule for every two T cells. Donors were grouped into four age groups: young (average approximately 15 years), middle-aged (over 35), aged (62) and long-lived (around 80). To avoid experimental bias, donors of different ages were spread randomly across the sequencing lanes. The study analyzed two additional independent replicas of 1 million unique cDNA reads from the same blood draw for two donors, one aged 18 to 30 and one aged 80 or older. The study measured age-related changes in TCR beta repertoire diversity using deep sequencing normalized with unique cDNA molecular identifiers. What the study reported, not specific to this receptor: Because the CMV infection status of the donors was unknown, age-related changes in expanded clonotypes may potentially have been confounded. The percentage of naive T cells measured by flow cytometry correlated strongly with observed TCR beta diversity. Conclusive comparison of naive and antigen-experienced compartments was prevented by the profiling of bulk unsorted PBMCs. Observed TCR beta diversity per million T cells fell roughly linearly with age, and a significant reduction was already apparent by age around 40. Compared with the aged group, more naive CD4+ T cells, fewer expanded clones and increased TCR diversity were shown by the long-lived group, suggesting age selection. Estimates of total diversity from one million sequenced T cells were regarded as lower bounds and underestimates.

The CDR3 measures 16 amino acids from cysteine to phenylalanine. Solely the CDR3 DNA is kept, with 48 bases framed from the first base. After removal of 5 bases from V and 5 bases from J, the junction retains 12 bases not matched to a gene. CDR1 MNHEY and CDR2 SVGAGI are derived from the germline V gene. Donors were around 37 systemically healthy Caucasian individuals from Russia aged roughly 6 to 90 years. Ten milliliters of peripheral blood were drawn from each donor into EDTA-treated Vacutainer tubes. Ficoll-Paque density-gradient centrifugation was used to isolate PBMCs, with at least 6 million per sample. Total RNA, at least 5.5 micrograms per sample, was extracted from PBMCs with Trizol reagent. The percentages of naive CD45RAhigh/CD27high T cells were determined by flow cytometry on a PBMC aliquot from every donor. Receptor amplification or capture employed 5' RACE. These reads were obtained on an Illumina HiSeq 2500. A second roughly 6 to 12 cycle PCR used a sample-barcoded 5' primer and a J-beta primer mix. A template-switch 5' adaptor carrying 12 random nucleotides introduced a unique molecular identifier onto each TCR beta cDNA molecule. Each sample yielded at least 2.5 million CDR3-containing paired-end reads. First-strand cDNA synthesis was performed from all RNA using the Mint cDNA synthesis kit, with priming by a TRBC-specific oligonucleotide. Following uracil-DNA glycosylase treatment, all cDNA underwent a first 18-cycle PCR with the universal primers M1SS and BC2_uni_R. Turning to the authors' computational methods: Each sample was normalized by randomly selecting 1 million high-quality reads, each carrying a distinct molecular identifier. Reads with shared molecular identifiers were discarded instead of being binned into consensus sequences. MiTCR, set to a Q25 quality threshold and the strictest error-elimination algorithm, was used for CDR3 identification, clonotype clustering and error correction. A nonparametric unseen species model with Euler transformation was used to estimate lower-bound total TCR beta diversity. In TCRdb, the public reads were trimmed at Q25 with fastp and aligned with MiXCR, with productive beta chains retained. Each CDR3 protein gets just one entry, which takes the most common genes and DNA from the rows behind it. The V and J calls shown here were made by TCRdb, not taken from the authors' results. The sample records 700,000 to 1,000,000 distinct CDR3 sequences, more than 40% of which are singletons. The ten largest clonotypes hold nearly 20% of the sample.

The rearranged segments are TRBV6-5 and TRBJ1-2, with 9 bases matching TRBD1. Sequencing was carried out using blood. The source of this sequence is a man in his sixties in good health. The CDR3 protein is CASSKLTGGEIYGYTF. The DNA sequence is TGTGCCAGCAGTAAACTAACAGGGGGCGAGATATATGGCTACACCTTC.